The sequence of this T cell receptor beta chain was determined in a study of blood T cell repertoires in COVID-19. The wider study: Acute and convalescent COVID-19 samples came from the United States, Italy and Spain.

Sequencing was performed with immunoSEQ multiplex PCR; in TCRdb, only in-frame clones are kept and a portion is missing. The sample carries 25,000 to 35,000 clones, 77% recorded once. Trimming shortened V by 1 base and J by 3 bases, and 9 bases separated the two germline ends. Germline assignment: CDR1 SGHAT and CDR2 FQNNGV. CDR3 length: 15 amino acids. The receptor's source is a woman in her 70s with active or convalescent COVID-19. The chain has TRBV11-2 and TRBJ1-4; D remains ambiguous. Sequences were obtained from peripheral blood. Written as DNA, the CDR3 is TGTGCCAGCAGCTTAGGAATCGGGGCTAATGAAAAACTGTTTTTT. Translated: CASSLGIGANEKLFF. Combining the CDR3 with reference TRBV11-2 and TRBJ1-4 gives the whole variable domain EAGVAQSPRYKIIEKRQSVAFWCNPISGHATLYWYQQILGQGPKLLIQFQNNGVVDDSQLPKDRFSAERLKGVDSTLKIQPAKLEDSAVYLCASSLGIGANEKLFFGSGTQLSVL.